Here is one T cell receptor (beta chain) with its context. Its antigen remains unidentified. Other DNA sequences in this specimen translate into the identical CDR3. The data are from a study of shared clonotypes between healthy human individuals. Notes on the study in general: Among the subsets, naive ones generally showed larger estimated richness than memory ones.

Per the germline V gene, CDR1 is KGHSH and CDR2 is LQKENI. The CDR3 runs 17 residues. V lost 3 bases, J lost 1 base, and 4 bases stayed unmatched. Profiled with immunoSEQ multiplex PCR; TCRdb holds only in-frame clones, not every one. The profile shows 2.5 million or so clones, more than 90% of them singletons. The receptor was derived from a man aged 18 to 35 in good health. This rearrangement joins TRBV18 to TRBJ2-5, with 14 bases matching TRBD2. Sequenced: naive CD4+ T cells sorted from blood. Subset reported: CD45RA+ positively selected. Here the CDR3 DNA reads TGTGCCAGCTCACCCGGGACTAGCGGGAGTGGCCAAGAGACCCAGTACTTC. Its translation: CASSPGTSGSGQETQYF. The variable domain in full, completed from reference TRBV18 and TRBJ2-5, reads NAGVMQNPRHLVRRRGQEARLRCSPMKGHSHVYWYRQLPEEGLKFMVYLQKENIIDESGMPKERFSAEFPKEGPSILRIQQVVRGDSAAYFCASSPGTSGSGQETQYFGPGTRLLVL.